Listed below are T cell receptor beta chains from one sample, sequenced in a study of cytomegalovirus exposure and HLA in healthy donors. The method was immunoSEQ multiplex PCR; TCRdb's version includes in-frame clones alone and lacks a portion of them. The sample carries about 100,000 clones, roughly 78% recorded once. Sequencing was carried out using PBMCs. The receptors were gathered from a man aged 25 to 45 in good health and CMV-seronegative. Both conserved end residues are part of each CDR3. Each record gives: D gene, J gene, V gene, clone size, CDR3 protein, CDR3 DNA. A D gene is named only where the DNA matches it firmly. Not all rows give a size; the values are once, few, many and, for expanded clones, a class.

>NA|TRBJ1-4|TRBV28|NA
CASSYREKLFF
TGTGCCAGCAGCTATCGTGAAAAACTGTTTTTT
>NA|TRBJ2-7|TRBV11-2|few
CASSLDWTIPEQYF
TGTGCCAGCAGCTTAGACTGGACTATCCCTGAGCAGTACTTC
>TRBD1|TRBJ2-2|TRBV4-2|NA
CASSQPGQGAGGELFF
TGTGCCAGCAGCCAGCCGGGACAGGGGGCAGGCGGGGAGCTGTTTTTT
>NA|TRBJ2-7|TRBV5-4|NA
CASSPSVSYEQYF
TGTGCCAGCAGCCCCTCAGTCTCCTACGAGCAGTACTTC
>TRBD1|TRBJ2-4|TRBV7-3|NA
CASSDLRGGRSNIQYF
TGTGCCAGCAGCGACCTCCGAGGGGGCAGGTCGAACATTCAGTACTTC
>NA|TRBJ1-1|TRBV9|NA
CASRARGDTEAFF
TGTGCCAGCAGGGCGCGGGGGGACACTGAAGCTTTCTTT
>TRBD1|TRBJ2-5|TRBV5-1|NA
CASGQGVTETQYF
TGCGCCAGTGGACAGGGGGTTACAGAGACCCAGTACTTC
>NA|TRBJ2-1|TRBV25-1|NA
CASSGVSGRAYNEQFF
TGTGCCAGCAGTGGAGTTAGCGGAAGAGCCTACAATGAGCAGTTCTTC
>TRBD1|TRBJ2-1|TRBV6-6|NA
CASTRRGQGAGDEQFF
TGTGCCAGCACCCGGAGGGGACAGGGGGCCGGGGATGAGCAGTTCTTC
>TRBD1|TRBJ1-4|TRBV28|NA
CASRTQGALKEKLFF
TGTGCCAGCAGGACGCAGGGGGCTTTGAAAGAAAAACTGTTTTTT
>TRBD1|TRBJ1-4|TRBV30|few
CASTGATNEKLFF
TGTGCCTCGACAGGGGCAACTAATGAAAAACTGTTTTTT
>TRBD2|TRBJ2-2|TRBV15|NA
CATSRRGLAGDTGELFF
TGTGCCACCAGCAGGAGAGGACTAGCGGGTGACACCGGGGAGCTGTTTTTT
>TRBD1|TRBJ2-2|TRBV4-3|NA
CASSQDGQGTLSGELFF
TGCGCCAGCAGCCAAGATGGACAGGGGACCCTTTCCGGGGAGCTGTTTTTT
>TRBD1|TRBJ2-7|TRBV5-1|few
CASSPGQDPDEQYF
TGCGCCAGCAGCCCGGGACAGGACCCAGACGAGCAGTACTTC
>NA|TRBJ1-4|TRBV11-2|NA
CASTPTGRVGSEKLFF
TGTGCCAGCACCCCCACAGGGAGGGTGGGCAGTGAAAAACTGTTTTTT
>NA|TRBJ1-1|TRBV28|few
CASSRRGGGREAFF
TGTGCCAGCAGTCGAAGGGGGGGAGGGAGGGAAGCTTTCTTT
>TRBD1|TRBJ1-1|TRBV18|NA
CASSPGQLAEAFF
TGTGCCAGCTCACCGGGACAGCTAGCTGAAGCTTTCTTT
>NA|TRBJ1-5|TRBV6-4|NA
CASSLTEGNQPQHF
TGTGCCAGCAGTTTGACAGAGGGCAATCAGCCCCAGCATTTT
>TRBD1|TRBJ2-7|TRBV4-1|NA
CASSRGDRSHLDYEQYF
TGCGCCAGCAGCCGAGGGGACAGATCCCATCTGGACTACGAGCAGTACTTC
>NA|TRBJ1-2|TRBV19|few
CASRWGGTHGYTF
TGTGCCAGCCGATGGGGGGGCACTCATGGCTACACCTTC
>NA|TRBJ1-2|TRBV7-9|NA
CASSSQGGWDYGYTF
TGTGCCAGCAGCTCCCAAGGGGGATGGGACTATGGCTACACCTTC
>NA|TRBJ1-5|TRBV30|NA
CAWSAGTRGQPQHF
TGTGCCTGGAGTGCTGGCACCCGGGGGCAGCCCCAGCATTTT
>TRBD1|TRBJ2-7|TRBV7-9|NA
CASSFIRGLSYEQYF
TGTGCCAGCAGCTTTATAAGGGGGCTTTCCTACGAGCAGTACTTC
>NA|TRBJ2-1|TRBV29-1|once
CSVVSSYNEQFF
TGCAGCGTTGTCAGCTCCTACAATGAGCAGTTCTTC
>TRBD1|TRBJ2-7|TRBV11-2|NA
CASSAAPGQRPYEQYF
TGTGCCAGCAGCGCGGCACCGGGACAGCGCCCCTACGAGCAGTACTTC
>NA|TRBJ2-1|TRBV7-7|few
CASSALATNEQFF
TGTGCCAGCAGCGCCCTAGCGACCAATGAGCAGTTCTTC
>NA|TRBJ2-7|TRBV7-2|few
CASSSTLYEQYF
TGTGCCAGCAGCTCAACCCTATACGAGCAGTACTTC
>NA|TRBJ1-5|TRBV5-6|few
CASSLRGGRQPQHF
TGTGCCAGCAGCTTGCGCGGGGGTCGGCAGCCCCAGCATTTT
>NA|TRBJ1-2|TRBV10-3|few
CAIREQGKDDGYTF
TGTGCCATCAGGGAACAGGGAAAGGACGATGGCTACACCTTC
>NA|TRBJ1-1|TRBV27|NA
CASSFHGGNTEAFF
TGTGCCAGCAGTTTCCATGGCGGCAACACTGAAGCTTTCTTT
>TRBD2|TRBJ2-1|TRBV14|NA
CASSRPGLAYNEQFF
TGTGCCAGCAGCCGACCGGGACTAGCTTACAATGAGCAGTTCTTC
>NA|TRBJ1-4|TRBV6-1|once
CASSETRLEKLFF
TGTGCCAGCAGTGAAACGCGGCTGGAAAAACTGTTTTTT
>NA|TRBJ1-5|TRBV6-1|NA
CASSETGMGQPQHF
TGTGCCAGCAGTGAAACAGGGATGGGTCAGCCCCAGCATTTT
>NA|TRBJ1-1|TRBV18|few
CASSPSEGNRIKTFF
TGTGCCAGCTCACCTAGCGAAGGGAATAGGATTAAAACTTTCTTT
>TRBD1|TRBJ1-1|TRBV7-9|NA
CASSPRQGEPEAFF
TGTGCCAGCAGCCCAAGACAGGGTGAGCCTGAAGCTTTCTTT
>NA|TRBJ1-5|TRBV5-1|NA
CASSLGEGDSNQPQHF
TGCGCCAGCAGCTTGGGAGAGGGCGACAGCAATCAGCCCCAGCATTTT
>NA|TRBJ2-4|TRBV11-2|NA
CASGYRDLAKNIQYF
TGTGCCAGCGGATACAGGGACCTAGCCAAAAACATTCAGTACTTC
>NA|TRBJ2-7|TRBV11-2|NA
CASRQTGSSYEQYF
TGTGCCAGCAGACAGACGGGGAGCTCCTACGAGCAGTACTTC
>NA|TRBJ2-5|TRBV7-9|NA
CASSLRTRETQYF
TGTGCCAGCAGCTTACGAACGAGAGAGACCCAGTACTTC
>NA|TRBJ1-1|TRBV9|NA
CASSVSQNTEAFF
TGTGCCAGCAGCGTGAGTCAGAACACTGAAGCTTTCTTT
>TRBD2|TRBJ2-6|TRBV5-1|once
CASSEGLAGGITGANVLTF
TGCGCCAGCAGCGAGGGACTAGCGGGGGGTATAACTGGGGCCAACGTCCTGACTTTC
>NA|TRBJ1-5|TRBV28|NA
CASSSFWGVGSNNQPQHF
TGTGCCAGCAGTTCCTTTTGGGGAGTGGGCAGTAACAATCAGCCCCAGCATTTT
>TRBD1|TRBJ1-4|TRBV7-9|NA
CASSLDRDANEKLFF
TGTGCCAGCAGCTTGGACAGGGACGCTAATGAAAAACTGTTTTTT
>NA|TRBJ2-1|TRBV15|NA
CATSPNRVAEQFF
TGTGCCACCAGTCCTAACCGGGTCGCTGAGCAGTTCTTC
>TRBD2|TRBJ2-5|TRBV5-1|NA
CASSSQLAGGWETQYF
TGCGCCAGCAGCTCTCAACTAGCGGGGGGTTGGGAGACCCAGTACTTC